The text below deals with one T cell receptor beta chain. Its antigen is not known. Unmatched junction bases numbered 10, after V lost 5 bases and J lost 4 bases. Per the germline V gene, CDR1 is SGHVS and CDR2 is FNYEAQ. This CDR3 contains 15 residues. This entry comes from a study of cytomegalovirus exposure and HLA in healthy donors. General study points: Within the data, a cluster of highly shared sequence variants was likely a sequencing artifact. Sequencing depth across donors, presence/absence analyses assumed, was roughly uniform. Sequences of the TCR beta chain were said to predict the HLA-A and HLA-B alleles of most subjects accurately.

13 Jbeta primers and 60 Vbeta primers were used for the PCR. Some clones are missing from TCRdb's copy, which holds only in-frame ones; the method was immunoSEQ multiplex PCR. Seen here are under 200,000 clones, 75% to 90% observed once, and the top ten hold around 2%. The sequencing input was PBMCs. This TCR was recovered from a human donor in good health. The rearrangement links TRBV7-6 to TRBJ2-7, with 8 bases fitting TRBD2. Here the CDR3 reads CASSPSSGGRYEQYF. As DNA, the CDR3 is TGTGCCAGCAGCCCCTCGAGCGGGGGACGATACGAGCAGTACTTC.